Below are 18 T cell receptor beta chains sequenced from a single sample in a study of neoadjuvant anti-PD-1 for oral cavity cancer. Profiling relied on immunoSEQ multiplex PCR, and the TCRdb table lists in-frame clones only, not all of them. The sample gives approximately 74,000 clones, around 80% of which show up once; around 3.1% is in the top ten. This specimen consisted of PBMCs, obtained before nivolumab (anti-PD-1) treatment. The receptors were gathered from a person aged 40 to 85 with oral cavity squamous cell carcinoma.

V usage is TRBV15 and J usage is TRBJ1-5; D is unclear. From germline, CDR1 is LNHNV and CDR2 YYDKDF (reference sequence). The V end was cut by 6 bases, the J end by 3 bases, with 6 bases between. The CDR3 is made up of 12 amino acids. The CDR3 region has the DNA TGTGCCACCAGTACGTACAATCAGCCCCAGCATTTT. It is translated as CATSTYNQPQHF.

The chain is built from TRBV6-7 and TRBJ2-6; D not resolved. TRBV6-7 qualifies as an ORF whose function is uncertain. Between the trimmed V and J ends, which lost 4 bases and 5 bases, there was a span of 21 bases. CDR3 size: 18 residues. CDR3 nucleotides: TGTGCCAGCAGTTGCTCCTTGCGTTTACAAAGTCGGGCCAACGTCCTGACTTTC. Translated, it gives CASSCSLRLQSRANVLTF.

The chain links TRBV19 to TRBJ2-3, with TRBD2 matching 15 bases. The V and J ends lost 5 bases and 1 base, in that order; junction bases with no gene match: 7. This CDR3 has 18 amino acids. The germline CDR1 and CDR2 sequences are LNHDA and SQIVND (reference sequence). The DNA for the CDR3 is TGTGCCAGTAGTCGAGGACTAGCGGGAGGGCGTCGCACAGATACGCAGTATTTT. Translated, it gives CASSRGLAGGRRTDTQYF.

V and J are TRBV4-1 and TRBJ2-7; TRBD2 matches 10 bases. CDR3 length equals 18 residues. Trimming cost V 4 bases and J 3 bases; bases outside gene matches: 15. The germline CDR1 and CDR2 sequences are MGHRA and YSYEKL. For the CDR3, the DNA is TGCGCCAGCAGCCGCCTAACCGGGACTAGCGAGCGTTTCTACGAGCAGTACTTC. Translating it yields CASSRLTGTSERFYEQYF.

This clone was observed a few times. The same CDR3 also results from other DNA sequences found in this sample. This rearrangement joins TRBV6-1 to TRBJ1-2; tentatively, D is TRBD1 (5 bases). Germline V gene data show CDR1 as MNHNS and CDR2 as SASEGT. The CDR3 has 13 residues. Trimming took off 2 bases at V and 3 bases at J, with 7 bases between the two ends. The CDR3 nucleotides are TGTGCCAGCAGTGAAACAGGAGACTATGGCTACACCTTC. It codes for CASSETGDYGYTF.

J is TRBJ2-1 and V is TRBV10-3; D may be TRBD1 (8 bases). The CDR3 spans 14 residues. V lost 7 bases and J lost 4, with 14 bases in between. CDR1 is ENHRY, CDR2 SYGVKD, per germline. In DNA, the CDR3 is TGTGCCATCACACAGGGGGGGCAGTACAATGAGCAGTTCTTC. This gives the protein CAITQGGQYNEQFF.

The rearrangement uses TRBV10-3 and TRBJ1-1, with 8 bases that match TRBD1. The CDR3 length is 12 residues. V lost 10 bases to trimming and J lost 10 bases; unmatched junction nucleotides: 11. Germline-derived CDR1 and CDR2 are ENHRY and SYGVKD. The CDR3 protein is CATRTGLSRAFF. In DNA form, the CDR3 reads TGTGCCACGCGGACAGGGTTGAGTAGAGCTTTCTTT.

This clone occurred once. The chain couples TRBV9 to TRBJ2-5, with 12 bases that match TRBD1. Germline V gives CDR1 SGDLS, CDR2 YYNGEE. The CDR3 covers 16 residues. With V trimmed by 1 base and J by 5 bases, 6 bases remained unmatched. In DNA form, the CDR3 reads TGTGCCAGCAGCGTACCCGGGACAGGGGGCGCGGAGACCCAGTACTTC. It codes for CASSVPGTGGAETQYF.

CDR3 region: CAWSVGGQANVLTF. As DNA, the CDR3 is TGTGCCTGGAGTGTTGGAGGGCAGGCCAACGTCCTGACTTTC. The J gene is TRBJ2-6, the V gene TRBV30; a weak D match, TRBD2 (6 bases). CDR1 is GTSNPN, CDR2 SVGIG, per germline (reference sequence). Trimming left V 0 bases short and J 6 bases short, with 9 bases between. This CDR3 has 14 amino acids.

For the CDR3, the DNA is TGCGCCAGCAGCCAGTCCACTACGAACGGCTATGGCTACACCTTC. It encodes CASSQSTTNGYGYTF. The V and J genes are TRBV4-1 and TRBJ1-2; no reliable D call. V was trimmed by 3 bases and J by 4 bases, leaving 15 bases between them. The CDR3 loop spans 15 amino acids. Germline CDR1 MGHRA, CDR2 YSYEKL.

This clone showed up just once. This sequence joins TRBV30 and TRBJ2-7; 11 bases align to TRBD1. Germline CDR1 reads GTSNPN; CDR2 reads SVGIG (reference sequence). After removal of 4 bases from V and 5 bases from J, the junction contained 4 bases not matched to a gene. The CDR3 consists of 13 residues. The CDR3 loop is CAWNRDRGDEQYF. The CDR3 region has the DNA TGTGCCTGGAATCGGGACAGGGGGGACGAGCAGTACTTC.

This clone was seen just once. The chain combines TRBV5-1 with TRBJ1-1, with 10 bases fitting TRBD1. V shed 4 bases, J shed 6 bases, and the junction held 12 bases outside the gene matches. This CDR3 has 16 amino acids. Looked up from germline, CDR1 is SGHRS and CDR2 is YFSETQ. The CDR3 spells CASSQVGPGQGAEAFF. In DNA, the CDR3 is TGCGCCAGCAGCCAGGTGGGTCCTGGACAGGGGGCTGAAGCTTTCTTT.

The J gene is TRBJ2-5, the V gene TRBV6-5; the D call may be TRBD1 or TRBD2 (5 bases each). CDR1 is MNHEY, CDR2 SVGAGI, per germline. The CDR3 runs 16 residues. The ends were cut back, 2 bases at V and 5 bases at J, with 18 bases in the middle. Here the CDR3 DNA reads TGTGCCAGCAGTTACGGGGAACTAGTGTGGGGGGAGACCCAGTACTTC. Protein product: CASSYGELVWGETQYF.

This clone was observed a few times. The rearrangement links TRBV10-3 to TRBJ2-3, with 7 nucleotides matching TRBD1. This CDR3 is built from 15 residues. Unmatched junction bases numbered 8, after V lost 5 bases and J lost 3 bases. Per germline, CDR1 ENHRY and CDR2 SYGVKD. This CDR3 reads CAISTPRGTTDTQYF. Here the CDR3 DNA reads TGTGCCATCAGTACGCCCAGGGGGACGACAGATACGCAGTATTTT.

CDR3 loop: CASSRQGDEQFF. The DNA of the CDR3 is TGTGCCAGCAGCAGACAGGGGGATGAGCAGTTCTTC. The chain carries TRBV5-4 and TRBJ2-1; 9 bases fit TRBD1. CDR1 is SGHNT, CDR2 YYREEE, per germline (reference sequence). The trim removed 4 bases at V and 8 bases at J, leaving 1 base unmatched. CDR3 size: 12 residues.

This chain joins TRBV5-1 and TRBJ2-3; 10 nucleotides line up with TRBD2. The CDR3 runs 18 residues. V gave up 0 bases and J gave up 0 bases; unmatched junction bases: 7. The V gene's germline CDR1 is SGHRS and CDR2 YFSETQ. The CDR3 DNA sequence: TGCGCCAGCAGCTTGGCGGTAGCGGGAGGACTAAGCACAGATACGCAGTATTTT. Encoded protein: CASSLAVAGGLSTDTQYF.

This clone is a singleton in its sample. The chain has TRBV2 and TRBJ1-1; D unresolved. V was trimmed by 3 bases and J by 1 base, leaving 6 bases between them. There are 13 residues in the CDR3. CDR1 is SNHLY and CDR2 is FYNNEI in the germline V gene. CDR3 sequence reads: CASSDQRNTEAFF. As DNA, the CDR3 is TGTGCCAGCAGTGACCAGAGGAACACTGAAGCTTTCTTT.

CDR3 loop: CASSDENRSYNEQFF. DNA for the CDR3: TGTGCCAGCAGTGACGAGAACCGCTCCTACAATGAGCAGTTCTTC. The rearrangement uses TRBV2 and TRBJ2-1; D is uncertain. The germline CDR1 and CDR2 sequences are SNHLY and FYNNEI. The CDR3 sequence is 15 residues long. V dropped 3 bases and J dropped 0 bases, with 9 bases sitting between them.